These T cell receptor beta chains were read from a single sample in a study of blood T cell repertoires in COVID-19. TCRdb's copy holds only in-frame clones and misses some; the assay was immunoSEQ multiplex PCR. The sample shows approximately 270,000 clones, almost 90% of them seen only once. Material for sequencing was peripheral blood. Receptor source: a man aged 80 or over with acute or convalescent COVID-19. Both conserved end residues are part of each CDR3. The D gene is left open where the match is weak. Some rows mark clone size as missing; the rest say once, few, many or name a class of expanded clone.

- | TRBJ2-2 | - | TRBV19 | TGTGCCAGTTCCGGCGGCGACCTAAACACCGGGGAGCTGTTTTTT | CASSGGDLNTGELFF
- | TRBJ2-1 | - | TRBV6-5 | TGTGCCAGCAGTTACTCGAGGGTCAATGAGCAGTTCTTC | CASSYSRVNEQFF
- | TRBJ1-3 | TRBD1 | TRBV25-1 | TGTGCCAGCAGTGGGACCGGGACAGGGGCTGGAAACACCATATATTTT | CASSGTGTGAGNTIYF
- | TRBJ2-3 | - | TRBV27 | TGTGCCAGCAGTTTACGGGGAGTAGGCACAGATACGCAGTATTTT | CASSLRGVGTDTQYF
few | TRBJ2-1 | TRBD2 | TRBV5-1 | TGCGCCAGCAGCCCACATGAGACTAGCGGGCTGAGCTCCTACAATGAGCAGTTCTTC | CASSPHETSGLSSYNEQFF
few | TRBJ1-4 | - | TRBV4-2 | TGTGCCAGCAGCCAAGCCCCCATCCTAGCAACTAATGAAAAACTGTTTTTT | CASSQAPILATNEKLFF
few | TRBJ1-5 | - | TRBV6-5 | TGTGCCAGCAGTCCTGACACGAAAAATCAGCCCCAGCATTTT | CASSPDTKNQPQHF
- | TRBJ1-1 | - | TRBV5-1 | TGCGCCAGCAGCTTGGTCACAGGTCGAGAAGCTTTCTTT | CASSLVTGREAFF
- | TRBJ1-1 | - | TRBV2 | TGTGCCAGCAAACAGACAGCCGGCGTTTATGAAGCTTTCTTT | CASKQTAGVYEAFF
- | TRBJ1-6 | - | TRBV18 | TGTGCCAGCTCACCAACCCCAGGGGCGAGTTCACCCCTCCACTTT | CASSPTPGASSPLHF
- | TRBJ2-7 | - | TRBV27 | TGTGCCAGCAGTTTAAGTCAGACCTACGAGCAGTACTTC | CASSLSQTYEQYF
- | TRBJ1-1 | TRBD1 | TRBV5-6 | TGTGCCAGCAGCTTTCCCGGGACAGGGGATTCAGCTTTCTTT | CASSFPGTGDSAFF
- | TRBJ2-3 | TRBD2 | TRBV13 | TGTGCCAGCAGCTCCCGGGGGGGCCTCACAGATACGCAGTATTTT | CASSSRGGLTDTQYF
- | TRBJ2-1 | TRBD1 | TRBV5-1 | TGCGCCAGCAGCTTCGGACAGGGTTACAATGAGCAGTTCTTC | CASSFGQGYNEQFF
- | TRBJ2-3 | - | TRBV24-1 | TGTGCCACCAGTGATTTGAAGGGGCGGGGAACAGATACGCAGTATTTT | CATSDLKGRGTDTQYF
- | TRBJ1-4 | - | TRBV7-9 | TGTGCCAGCAGCTTATTATCACCGGGAACTAATGAAAAACTGTTTTTT | CASSLLSPGTNEKLFF
once | TRBJ2-7 | TRBD1 | TRBV7-9 | TGTGCCAGCAGCTCGGGACAGGGAAGCTCCTACGAGCAGTACTTC | CASSSGQGSSYEQYF
- | TRBJ2-1 | - | TRBV6-6 | TGTGCCAGCAGTTACTCTAGGGGGGGCCAAGGAAATGAGCAGTTCTTC | CASSYSRGGQGNEQFF